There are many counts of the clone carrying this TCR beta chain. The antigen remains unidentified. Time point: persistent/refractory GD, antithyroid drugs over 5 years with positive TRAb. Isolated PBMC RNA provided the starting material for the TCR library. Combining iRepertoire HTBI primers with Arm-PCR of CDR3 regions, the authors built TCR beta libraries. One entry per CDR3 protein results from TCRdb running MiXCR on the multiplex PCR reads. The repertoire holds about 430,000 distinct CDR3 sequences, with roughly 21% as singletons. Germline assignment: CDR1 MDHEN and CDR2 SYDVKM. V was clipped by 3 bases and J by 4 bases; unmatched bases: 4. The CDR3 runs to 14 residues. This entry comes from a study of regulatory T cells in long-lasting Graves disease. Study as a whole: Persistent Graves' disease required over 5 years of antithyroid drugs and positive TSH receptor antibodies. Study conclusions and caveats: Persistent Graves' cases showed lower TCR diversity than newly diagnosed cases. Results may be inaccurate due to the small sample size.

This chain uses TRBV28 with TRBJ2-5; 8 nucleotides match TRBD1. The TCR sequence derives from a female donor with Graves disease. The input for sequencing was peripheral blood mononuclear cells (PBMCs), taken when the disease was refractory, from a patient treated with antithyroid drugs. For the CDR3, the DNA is TGTGCCAGCAGTTTCGGCAGGGGGCTAGAGACCCAGTACTTC. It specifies CASSFGRGLETQYF.